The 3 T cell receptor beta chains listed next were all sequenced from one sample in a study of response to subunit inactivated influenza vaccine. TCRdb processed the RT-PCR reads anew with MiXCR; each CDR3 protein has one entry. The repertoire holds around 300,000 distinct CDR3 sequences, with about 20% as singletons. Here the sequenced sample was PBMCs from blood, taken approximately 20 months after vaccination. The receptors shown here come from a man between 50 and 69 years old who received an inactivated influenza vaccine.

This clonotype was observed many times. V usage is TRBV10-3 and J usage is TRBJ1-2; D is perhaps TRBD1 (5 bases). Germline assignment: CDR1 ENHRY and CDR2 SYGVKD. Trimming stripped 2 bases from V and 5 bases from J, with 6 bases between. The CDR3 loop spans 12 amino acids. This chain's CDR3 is CAISEPGYGYTF. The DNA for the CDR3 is TGTGCCATCAGTGAGCCAGGGTATGGCTACACCTTC.

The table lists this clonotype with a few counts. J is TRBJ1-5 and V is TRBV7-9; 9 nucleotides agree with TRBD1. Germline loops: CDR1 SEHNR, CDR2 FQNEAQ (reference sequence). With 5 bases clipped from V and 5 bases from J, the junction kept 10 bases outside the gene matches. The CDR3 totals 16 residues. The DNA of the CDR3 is TGTGCCAGCAGCGATCAGGACAGGGGATTCGATCAGCCCCAGCATTTT. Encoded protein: CASSDQDRGFDQPQHF.

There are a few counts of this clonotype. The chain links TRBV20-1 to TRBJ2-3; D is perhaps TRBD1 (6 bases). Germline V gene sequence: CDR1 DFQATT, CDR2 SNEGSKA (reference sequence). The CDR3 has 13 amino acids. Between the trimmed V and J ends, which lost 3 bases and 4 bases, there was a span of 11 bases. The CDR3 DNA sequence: TGCAGTGCTAGGACAGGTAGTGCAGATACGCAGTATTTT. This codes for CSARTGSADTQYF.